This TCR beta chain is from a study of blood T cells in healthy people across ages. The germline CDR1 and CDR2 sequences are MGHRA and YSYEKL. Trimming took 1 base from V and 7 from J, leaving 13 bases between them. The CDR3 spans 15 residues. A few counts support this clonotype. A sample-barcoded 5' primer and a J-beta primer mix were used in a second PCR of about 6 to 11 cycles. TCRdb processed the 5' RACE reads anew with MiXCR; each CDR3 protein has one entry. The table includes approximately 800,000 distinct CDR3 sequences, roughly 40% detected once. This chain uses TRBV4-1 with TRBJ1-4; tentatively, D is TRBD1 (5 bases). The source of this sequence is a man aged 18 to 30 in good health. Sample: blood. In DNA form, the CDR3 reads TGCGCCAGCAGCCAAGTCCCCGGTAGGGGTGAAAAACTGTTTTTT. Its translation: CASSQVPGRGEKLFF.